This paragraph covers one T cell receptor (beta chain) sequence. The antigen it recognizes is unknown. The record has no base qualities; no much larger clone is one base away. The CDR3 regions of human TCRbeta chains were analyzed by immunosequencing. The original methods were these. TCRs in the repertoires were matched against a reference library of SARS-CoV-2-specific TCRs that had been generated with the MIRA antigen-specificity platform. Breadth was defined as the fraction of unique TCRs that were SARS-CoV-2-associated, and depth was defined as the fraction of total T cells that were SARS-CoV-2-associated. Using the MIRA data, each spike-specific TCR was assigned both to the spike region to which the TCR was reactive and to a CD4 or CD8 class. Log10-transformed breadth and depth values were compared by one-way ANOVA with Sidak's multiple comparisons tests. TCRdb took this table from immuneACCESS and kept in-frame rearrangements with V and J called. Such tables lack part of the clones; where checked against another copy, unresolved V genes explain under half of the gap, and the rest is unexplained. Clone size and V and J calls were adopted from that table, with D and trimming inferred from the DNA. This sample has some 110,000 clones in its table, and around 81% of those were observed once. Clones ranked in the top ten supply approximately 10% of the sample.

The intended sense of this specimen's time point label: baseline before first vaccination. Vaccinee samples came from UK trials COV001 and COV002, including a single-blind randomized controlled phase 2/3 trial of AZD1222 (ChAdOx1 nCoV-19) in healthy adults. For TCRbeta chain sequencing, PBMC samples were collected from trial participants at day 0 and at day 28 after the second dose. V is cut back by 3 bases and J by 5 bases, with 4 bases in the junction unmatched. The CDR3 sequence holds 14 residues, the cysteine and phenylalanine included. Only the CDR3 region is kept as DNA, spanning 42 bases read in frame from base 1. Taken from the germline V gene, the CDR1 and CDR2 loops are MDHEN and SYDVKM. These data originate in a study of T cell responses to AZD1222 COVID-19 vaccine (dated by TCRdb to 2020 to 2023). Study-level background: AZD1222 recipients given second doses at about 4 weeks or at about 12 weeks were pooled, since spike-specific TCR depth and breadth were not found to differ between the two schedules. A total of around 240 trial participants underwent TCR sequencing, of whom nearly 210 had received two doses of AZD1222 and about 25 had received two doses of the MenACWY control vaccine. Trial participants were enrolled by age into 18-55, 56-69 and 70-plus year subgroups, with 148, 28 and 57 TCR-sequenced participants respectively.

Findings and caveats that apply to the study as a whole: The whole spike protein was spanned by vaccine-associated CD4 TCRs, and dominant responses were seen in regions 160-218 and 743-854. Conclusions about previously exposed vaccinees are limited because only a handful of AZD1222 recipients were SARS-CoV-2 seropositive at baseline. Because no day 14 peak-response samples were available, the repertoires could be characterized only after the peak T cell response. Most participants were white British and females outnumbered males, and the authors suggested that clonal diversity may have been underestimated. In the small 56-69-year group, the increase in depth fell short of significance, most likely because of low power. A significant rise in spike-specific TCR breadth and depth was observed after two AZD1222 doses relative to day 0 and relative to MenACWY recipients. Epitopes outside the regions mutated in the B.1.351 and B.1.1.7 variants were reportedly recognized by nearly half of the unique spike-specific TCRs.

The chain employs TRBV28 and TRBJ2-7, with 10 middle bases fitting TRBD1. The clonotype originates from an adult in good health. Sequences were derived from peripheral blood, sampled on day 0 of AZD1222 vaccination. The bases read TGTGCCAGCAGTTTGGGACAGGGGTCCCACGAGCAGTACTTC. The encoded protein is CASSLGQGSHEQYF. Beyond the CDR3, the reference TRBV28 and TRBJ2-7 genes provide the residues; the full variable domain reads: DVKVTQSSRYLVKRTGEKVFLECVQDMDHENMFWYRQDPGLGLRLIYFSYDVKMKEKGDIPEGYSVSREKKERFSLILESASTNQTSMYLCASSLGQGSHEQYFGPGTRLTVT.